This passage covers 5 T cell receptor beta chains from one sample sequenced in a study of blood T cell repertoires in COVID-19. Measured with immunoSEQ multiplex PCR; TCRdb has only the in-frame clones, and not every one. In the table there are more than 80,000 clones, about two thirds of which are singletons. The sequenced sample was peripheral blood. All receptors come from a human donor with acute or convalescent COVID-19. The donor label of this sample is uncertain.

This chain links TRBV7-6 with TRBJ2-2, with a tentative D call TRBD1 (6 bases). Germline CDR1 SGHVS, CDR2 FNYEAQ. The CDR3 consists of 14 residues. V dropped 8 bases and J dropped 0 bases, with 10 bases sitting between them. CDR3 amino acids: CASQPGANTGELFF. DNA of the CDR3: TGTGCCAGCCAACCAGGGGCGAACACCGGGGAGCTGTTTTTT.

This clone is a singleton in its sample. The chain couples TRBV30 to TRBJ2-7; D unclear. This CDR3 contains 11 residues. Germline V lookup: CDR1 GTSNPN, CDR2 SVGIG (reference sequence). V was pared by 1 base and J by 11 bases, with 12 bases between. The chain's CDR3 is CAWSGDRVEYF. The DNA of the CDR3 is TGTGCCTGGAGTGGAGACCGGGTGGAGTACTTC.

The genes are TRBV4-1 and TRBJ1-5; no clear D gene. Germline V lookup: CDR1 MGHRA, CDR2 YSYEKL. V lost 1 base and J 0 bases, leaving 16 bases between the germline ends. The CDR3 totals 18 residues. CDR3 residues: CASSQVIHYPNSNQPQHF. The CDR3 DNA sequence: TGCGCCAGCAGCCAAGTAATCCACTATCCCAATAGCAATCAGCCCCAGCATTTT.

The chain couples TRBV6-5 to TRBJ1-6, with D hard to call. The CDR3 extends over 14 amino acids. V lost 5 bases, J lost 6 bases, and 11 bases lay in between. Germline V gene sequence: CDR1 MNHEY, CDR2 SVGAGI. The CDR3 DNA sequence: TGTGCCAGCAGTCGGTCACCTTCTAATTCACCCCTCCACTTT. As protein: CASSRSPSNSPLHF.

The chain has TRBV5-6 and TRBJ2-7; tentatively, D is TRBD1 (6 bases). The germline gives CDR1 SGHDT, CDR2 YYEEEE. V gave up 5 bases and J gave up 0 bases, with 15 bases separating them. There are 15 residues in the CDR3. The CDR3: CASSWVQGSSYEQYF. CDR3 bases: TGTGCCAGCAGTTGGGTCCAGGGGAGCTCCTACGAGCAGTACTTC.